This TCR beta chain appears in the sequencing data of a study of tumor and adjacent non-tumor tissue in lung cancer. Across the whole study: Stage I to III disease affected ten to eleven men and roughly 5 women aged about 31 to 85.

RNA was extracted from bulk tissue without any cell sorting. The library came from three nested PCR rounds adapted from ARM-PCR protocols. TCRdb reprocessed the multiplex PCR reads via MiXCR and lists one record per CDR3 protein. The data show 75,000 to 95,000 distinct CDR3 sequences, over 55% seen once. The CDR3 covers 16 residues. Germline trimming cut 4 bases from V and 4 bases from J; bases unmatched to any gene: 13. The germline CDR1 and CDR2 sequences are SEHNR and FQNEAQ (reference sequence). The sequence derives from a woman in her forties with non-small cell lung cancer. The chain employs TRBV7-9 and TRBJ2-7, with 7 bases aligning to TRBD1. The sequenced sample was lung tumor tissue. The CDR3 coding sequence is TGTGCCAGCAGCTCTTTCCCTGGACAGGATCGATACGAGCAGTACTTC. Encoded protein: CASSSFPGQDRYEQYF.